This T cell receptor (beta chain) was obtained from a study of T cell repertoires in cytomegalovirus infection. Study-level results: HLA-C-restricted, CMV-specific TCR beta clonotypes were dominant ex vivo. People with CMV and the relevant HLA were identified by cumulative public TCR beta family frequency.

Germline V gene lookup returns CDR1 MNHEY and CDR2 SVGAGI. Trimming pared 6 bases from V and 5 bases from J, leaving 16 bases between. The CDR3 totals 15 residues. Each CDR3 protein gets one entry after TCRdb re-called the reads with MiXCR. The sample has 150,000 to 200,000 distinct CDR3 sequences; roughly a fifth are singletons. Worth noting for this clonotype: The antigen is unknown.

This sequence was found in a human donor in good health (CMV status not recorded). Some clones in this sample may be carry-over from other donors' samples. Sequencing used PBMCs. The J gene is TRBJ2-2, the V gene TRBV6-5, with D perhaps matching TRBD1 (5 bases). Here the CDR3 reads CASRGQGAVTGELFF. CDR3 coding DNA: TGTGCCAGCAGAGGACAAGGGGCGGTAACCGGGGAGCTGTTTTTT.